The 11 T cell receptor beta chains in this list originate from one sample, sequenced in a study of OX40 agonist ivuxolimab in advanced cancers. Produced via immunoSEQ multiplex PCR; TCRdb's table is partial and in-frame only. The table has under 25,000 clones, 84% seen once; the top ten hold 30%. The sample consisted of CD4+ or CD8+ T cells sorted from blood, taken in a trial of the OX40 agonist ivuxolimab. Every receptor here comes from an adult with an advanced solid tumor such as melanoma, head and neck, liver or kidney cancer.

This clone appeared a few times. The rearrangement links TRBV18 to TRBJ2-3; D possibly corresponds to TRBD1 (5 bases). V lost 0 bases and J 2 bases, leaving 15 bases between the germline ends. CDR3 length: 17 residues. Germline V lookup: CDR1 KGHSH, CDR2 LQKENI. Here the CDR3 reads CASSPPGQGSYTDTQYF. CDR3 bases: TGTGCCAGCTCACCACCGGGGCAGGGAAGTTACACAGATACGCAGTATTTT.

Here the CDR3 reads CASSSGQGGDSPLHF. The CDR3 coding sequence is TGTGCCAGCAGCTCCGGACAGGGTGGGGATTCACCCCTCCACTTT. The gene calls are TRBV9 and TRBJ1-6, with 8 positions matching TRBD1. This CDR3 is built from 15 residues. V was clipped by 4 bases and J by 8 bases; unmatched bases: 8. Germline lookup yields CDR1 SGDLS and CDR2 YYNGEE. The full variable domain, completed using reference TRBV9 and TRBJ1-6, is DSGVTQTPKHLITATGQRVTLRCSPRSGDLSVYWYQQSLDQGLQFLIQYYNGEERAKGNILERFSAQQFPDLHSELNLSSLELGDSALYFCASSSGQGGDSPLHFGNGTRLTVT.

The CDR3 region has the DNA TGTGCCAGCAGCTTAGCGGCAGGGGGCCTCTATGGCTACACCTTC. Its translation: CASSLAAGGLYGYTF. This rearrangement joins TRBV7-9 to TRBJ1-2; 8 bases match TRBD1. CDR3 length: 15 amino acids. The V segment lost 0 bases and the J segment 4 bases; nucleotides outside the gene matches: 4. Germline CDR1 reads SEHNR; CDR2 reads FQNEAQ (reference sequence).

The V gene is TRBV10-1, the J gene TRBJ1-4; D unresolved. V lost 6 bases to trimming and J lost 4 bases, with 9 bases between them. Germline V gene lookup returns CDR1 WNHNN and CDR2 SYGVQD (reference sequence). The CDR3 spans 13 residues. CDR3 in DNA: TGCGCCAGCAGCGAAGCCCGTAATGAAAAACTGTTTTTT. Its protein product is CASSEARNEKLFF.

J is TRBJ1-1 and V is TRBV6-5; a weak D match, TRBD1 (5 bases). The CDR3 runs 13 residues. V was clipped by 10 bases and J by 5 bases, with 17 bases between them. The V gene's germline CDR1 is MNHEY and CDR2 SVGAGI. The CDR3 coding sequence is TGTGCCATCTTATCAGACAGAGGGACTGAAGCTTTCTTT. This translates into CAILSDRGTEAFF.

This clone was seen once. J is TRBJ2-1 and V is TRBV9, with 12 bases that match TRBD2. The V gene's germline CDR1 is SGDLS and CDR2 YYNGEE. V dropped 4 bases and J dropped 4; count of bases not matched to a gene: 3. The CDR3 totals 15 residues. CDR3 coding DNA: TGTGCCAGCAGCCTAGCGGGAGGGCCATACAATGAGCAGTTCTTC. It codes for CASSLAGGPYNEQFF.

The chain recombines TRBV6-1 with TRBJ2-3; 10 bases line up with TRBD2. CDR1 and CDR2 from the germline V gene are MNHNS and SASEGT. With 2 bases clipped from V and 0 bases from J, the junction kept 2 bases outside the gene matches. This CDR3 comprises 16 residues. The CDR3 is CASSELAGASTDTQYF. The CDR3 bases are TGTGCCAGCAGTGAACTAGCGGGGGCTAGCACAGATACGCAGTATTTT.

The chain uses TRBV6-9 and TRBJ2-7, with 8 bases identical to TRBD2. After removal of 4 bases from V and 2 bases from J, the junction contained 1 base not matched to a gene. This CDR3 region has 13 residues. CDR1 and CDR2 (germline): MNHGY, SVAAGI. CDR3 protein: CASSSGGPYEQYF. The CDR3 nucleotides are TGTGCCAGCAGTTCGGGGGGGCCCTACGAGCAGTACTTC.

The rearrangement links TRBV14 to TRBJ2-6; 10 positions agree with TRBD2. The V and J ends lost 3 bases and 4 bases, in that order; junction bases with no gene match: 12. Germline CDR1 is SGHDN and CDR2 is FVKESK. The CDR3 covers 19 residues. DNA of the CDR3: TGTGCCAGCAGCCACCCGGGGTTAGCGGGAGGCGCGGGGGCCAACGTCCTGACTTTC. Translating gives CASSHPGLAGGAGANVLTF.

The genes are TRBV19 and TRBJ2-2, with TRBD2 matching 15 bases. The CDR3 sequence is 16 residues long. With V trimmed by 6 bases and J by 6 bases, 5 bases remained unmatched. The germline V gene encodes CDR1 LNHDA and CDR2 SQIVND (reference sequence). The CDR3 nucleotides are TGTGCCAGTAGCGGACTAGCGGGAGGGCCTTCCGGGGAGCTGTTTTTT. It yields the protein CASSGLAGGPSGELFF.

The V and J genes are TRBV19 and TRBJ1-1, with 7 bases matching TRBD1. Germline V gene sequence: CDR1 LNHDA, CDR2 SQIVND (reference sequence). The trim removed 7 bases at V and 0 bases at J, leaving 14 bases unmatched. This CDR3 spans 17 amino acids. Here the CDR3 DNA reads TGTGCCAGTACCACTTTATTGGGACAGAGCTTGAACACTGAAGCTTTCTTT. This translates into CASTTLLGQSLNTEAFF.